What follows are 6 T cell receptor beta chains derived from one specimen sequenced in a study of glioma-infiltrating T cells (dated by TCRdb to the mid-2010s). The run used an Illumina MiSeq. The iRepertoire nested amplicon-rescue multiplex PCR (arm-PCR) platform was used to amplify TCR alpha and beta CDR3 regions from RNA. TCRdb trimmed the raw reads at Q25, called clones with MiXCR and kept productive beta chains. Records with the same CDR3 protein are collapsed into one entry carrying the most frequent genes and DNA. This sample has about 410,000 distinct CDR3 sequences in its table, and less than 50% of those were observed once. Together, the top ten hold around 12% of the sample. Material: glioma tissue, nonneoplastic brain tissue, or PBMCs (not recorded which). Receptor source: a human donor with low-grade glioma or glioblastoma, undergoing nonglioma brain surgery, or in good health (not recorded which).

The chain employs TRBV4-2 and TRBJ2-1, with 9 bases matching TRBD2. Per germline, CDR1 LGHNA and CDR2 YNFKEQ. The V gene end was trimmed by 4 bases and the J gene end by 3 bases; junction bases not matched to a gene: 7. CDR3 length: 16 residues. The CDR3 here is CASSPPRAGGYNEQFF. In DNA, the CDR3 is TGTGCCAGCAGCCCTCCTCGAGCGGGAGGCTACAATGAGCAGTTCTTC.

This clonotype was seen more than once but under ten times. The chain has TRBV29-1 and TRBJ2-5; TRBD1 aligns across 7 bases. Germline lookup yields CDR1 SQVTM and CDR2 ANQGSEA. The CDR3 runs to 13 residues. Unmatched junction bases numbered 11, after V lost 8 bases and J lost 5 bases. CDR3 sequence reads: CSTRHRGWETQYF. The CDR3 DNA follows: TGCAGCACTCGACACAGGGGATGGGAGACCCAGTACTTC.

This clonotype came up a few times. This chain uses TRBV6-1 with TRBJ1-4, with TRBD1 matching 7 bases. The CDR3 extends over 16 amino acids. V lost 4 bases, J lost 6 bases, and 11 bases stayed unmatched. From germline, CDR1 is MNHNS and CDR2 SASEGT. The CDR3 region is CASSAGHRGLDEKLFF. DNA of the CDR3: TGTGCCAGCAGTGCAGGCCACAGGGGACTAGATGAAAAACTGTTTTTT.

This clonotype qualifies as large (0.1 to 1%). The CDR3 coding sequence is TGCAGTGCTAGAGATACGGGGGGCCGGACCCAGTACTTC. Its translation is CSARDTGGRTQYF. This rearrangement joins TRBV20-1 to TRBJ2-5; tentatively, D is TRBD2 (7 bases). Per the germline V gene, CDR1 is DFQATT and CDR2 is SNEGSKA (reference sequence). V lost 0 bases to trimming and J lost 7 bases, with 12 bases between them. There are 13 residues in the CDR3.

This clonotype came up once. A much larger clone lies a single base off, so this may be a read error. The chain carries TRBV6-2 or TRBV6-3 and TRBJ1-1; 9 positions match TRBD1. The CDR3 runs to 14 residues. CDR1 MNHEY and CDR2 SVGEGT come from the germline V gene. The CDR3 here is CASSSPTGQGRASF. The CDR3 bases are TGTGCCAGCAGTTCCCCGACGGGACAGGGAAGAGCTTCCTTT.

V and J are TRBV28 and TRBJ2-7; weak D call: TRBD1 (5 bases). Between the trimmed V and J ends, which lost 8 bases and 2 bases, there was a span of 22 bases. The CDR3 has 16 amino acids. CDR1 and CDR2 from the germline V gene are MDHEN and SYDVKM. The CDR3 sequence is CASGKPEPTEAYEQYF. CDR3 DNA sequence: TGTGCCAGCGGCAAACCCGAACCGACAGAAGCCTACGAGCAGTACTTC.